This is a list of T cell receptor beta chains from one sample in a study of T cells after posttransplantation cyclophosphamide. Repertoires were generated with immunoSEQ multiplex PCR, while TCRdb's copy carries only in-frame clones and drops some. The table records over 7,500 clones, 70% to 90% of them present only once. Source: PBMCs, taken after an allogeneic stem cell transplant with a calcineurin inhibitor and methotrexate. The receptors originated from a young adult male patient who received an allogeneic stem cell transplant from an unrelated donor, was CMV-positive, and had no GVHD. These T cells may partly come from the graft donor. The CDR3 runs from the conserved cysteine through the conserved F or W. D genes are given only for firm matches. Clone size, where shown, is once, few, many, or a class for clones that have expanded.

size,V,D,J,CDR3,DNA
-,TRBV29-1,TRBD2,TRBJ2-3,CSAAGGGLSSTDTQYF,TGCAGCGCGGCGGGAGGAGGGTTATCTAGCACAGATACGCAGTATTTT
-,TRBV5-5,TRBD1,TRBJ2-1,CASSHGQAENEQFF,TGTGCCAGCAGCCATGGACAGGCTGAAAATGAGCAGTTCTTC
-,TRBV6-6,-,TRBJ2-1,CASSGVGNEQFF,TGTGCCAGCAGCGGAGTGGGCAATGAGCAGTTCTTC
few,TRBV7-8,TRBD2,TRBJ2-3,CASSSSSGTADTQYF,TGTGCCAGCAGCTCCTCTAGCGGGACGGCAGATACGCAGTATTTT
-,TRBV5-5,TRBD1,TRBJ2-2,CASSGLQGATGELFF,TGTGCCAGCAGCGGACTACAGGGGGCCACCGGGGAGCTGTTTTTT
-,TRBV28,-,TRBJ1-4,CASSPPTRGEKLFF,TGTGCCAGCAGTCCACCGACCAGGGGTGAAAAACTGTTTTTT
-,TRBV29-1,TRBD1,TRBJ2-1,CSVAPGQGNEQFF,TGCAGCGTTGCTCCGGGACAGGGGAATGAGCAGTTCTTC
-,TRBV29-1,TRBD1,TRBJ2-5,CALTGAKAQETQYF,TGCGCACTGACAGGGGCCAAAGCACAAGAGACCCAGTACTTC
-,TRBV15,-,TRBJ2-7,CATSRDVGDEQYF,TGTGCCACCAGCAGAGATGTGGGCGACGAGCAGTACTTC
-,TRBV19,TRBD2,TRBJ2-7,CASSTLGERDQYF,TGTGCCAGTAGTACCCTGGGTGAGCGGGATCAGTACTTC
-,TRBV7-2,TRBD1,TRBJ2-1,CASSLNTGTGDEQFF,TGTGCCAGCAGCTTAAATACCGGGACAGGGGATGAGCAGTTCTTC
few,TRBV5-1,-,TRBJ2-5,CASSLSLAEETQYF,TGCGCCAGCAGCTTGTCTCTAGCAGAAGAGACCCAGTACTTC
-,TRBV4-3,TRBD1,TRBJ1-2,CASSQDPGGNYGYTF,TGCGCCAGCAGCCAAGATCCAGGGGGTAACTATGGCTACACCTTC
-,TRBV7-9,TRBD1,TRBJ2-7,CASSTLPGQGIYEQYF,TGTGCCAGCAGCACCTTACCGGGACAGGGAATATACGAGCAGTACTTC
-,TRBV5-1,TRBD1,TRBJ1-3,CASSSGGNTIYF,TGCGCCAGCAGCTCAGGGGGCAACACCATATATTTT
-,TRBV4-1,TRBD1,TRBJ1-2,CASSQPDRGGYGYTF,TGCGCCAGCAGCCAACCGGACAGGGGAGGCTATGGCTACACCTTC
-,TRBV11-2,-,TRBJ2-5,CASSFSHQETQYF,TGTGCCAGCAGCTTTTCTCACCAAGAGACCCAGTACTTC
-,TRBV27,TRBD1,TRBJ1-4,CASRGQGGNEKLFF,TGTGCCAGCCGCGGACAGGGGGGTAATGAAAAACTGTTTTTT
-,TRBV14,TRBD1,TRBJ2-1,CASSRGWTGGSSYNEQFF,TGTGCCAGCAGCCGGGGATGGACAGGGGGGTCGTCCTACAATGAGCAGTTCTTC
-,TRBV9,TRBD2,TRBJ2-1,CASSPTLGAGLNEQFF,TGTGCCAGCAGCCCCACCCTCGGAGCGGGACTTAATGAGCAGTTCTTC
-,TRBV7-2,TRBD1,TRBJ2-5,CASSSDRGLQETQYF,TGTGCCAGCAGCTCGGACAGGGGATTACAAGAGACCCAGTACTTC
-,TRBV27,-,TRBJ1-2,CASRLRGGADGYTF,TGTGCCAGCAGGCTTAGGGGAGGGGCTGATGGCTACACCTTC
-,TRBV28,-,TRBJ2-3,CATGGPGNTDTQYF,TGTGCCACCGGGGGTCCAGGAAACACAGATACGCAGTATTTT
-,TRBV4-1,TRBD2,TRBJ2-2,CASSQLRTSGLTGELFF,TGCGCCAGCAGCCAACTTCGGACTAGCGGGTTAACCGGGGAGCTGTTTTTT
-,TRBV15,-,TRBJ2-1,CATSREGVSSYNEQFF,TGTGCCACCAGCAGAGAAGGGGTAAGCTCCTACAATGAGCAGTTCTTC
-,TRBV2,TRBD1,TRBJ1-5,CASTMTGAQPQHF,TGTGCCAGCACCATGACAGGGGCTCAGCCCCAGCATTTT
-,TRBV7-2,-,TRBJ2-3,CASSAVATDTQYF,TGTGCCAGCTCTGCGGTAGCCACAGATACGCAGTATTTT
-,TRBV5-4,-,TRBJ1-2,CASSLRGGALSYGYTF,TGTGCCAGCAGCTTGCGGGGGGGCGCTTTGAGTTATGGCTACACCTTC
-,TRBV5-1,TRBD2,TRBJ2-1,CASSLARWEREDNEQFF,TGCGCCAGCAGCTTGGCCAGGTGGGAGCGGGAGGACAATGAGCAGTTCTTC
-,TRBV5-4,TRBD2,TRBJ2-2,CASSPGGHSNTGELFF,TGTGCCAGCAGCCCGGGGGGGCATTCGAACACCGGGGAGCTGTTTTTT
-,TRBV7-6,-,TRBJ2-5,CASSLGLVPYQETQYF,TGTGCCAGCAGCTTAGGACTAGTCCCGTACCAAGAGACCCAGTACTTC
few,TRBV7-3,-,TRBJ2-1,CASRSGTSTYNEQFF,TGTGCCAGCAGATCCGGGACTTCAACCTACAATGAGCAGTTCTTC
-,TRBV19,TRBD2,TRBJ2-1,CASSPWTSADEQFF,TGTGCCAGTAGTCCCTGGACTAGCGCGGATGAGCAGTTCTTC
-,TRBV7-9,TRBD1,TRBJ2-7,CASSLGTGEGYEQYF,TGTGCCAGCAGCCTCGGGACAGGGGAGGGCTACGAGCAGTACTTC
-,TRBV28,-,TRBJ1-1,CASSLTGRTEAFF,TGTGCCAGCAGTTTAACAGGGCGCACTGAAGCTTTCTTT
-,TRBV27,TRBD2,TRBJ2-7,CASSLLTGGPPYEQYF,TGTGCCAGCAGTTTACTAACGGGAGGGCCTCCATATGAGCAGTACTTC
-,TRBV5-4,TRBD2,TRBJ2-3,CASSHTGGRATDTQYF,TGTGCCAGCAGTCACACTGGCGGGAGAGCGACAGATACGCAGTATTTT
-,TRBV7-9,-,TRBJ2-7,CASSLLDGVYEQYF,TGTGCCAGCAGCCTACTGGACGGGGTCTACGAGCAGTACTTC
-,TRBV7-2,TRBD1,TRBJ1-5,CASSLTGVVSNQPQHF,TGTGCCAGCAGCCTTACAGGGGTTGTGAGCAATCAGCCCCAGCATTTT
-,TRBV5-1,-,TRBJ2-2,CASSLAVGAPTGELFF,TGCGCCAGCAGCTTGGCCGTGGGGGCGCCCACCGGGGAGCTGTTTTTT
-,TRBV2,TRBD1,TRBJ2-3,CASSHPGQGAADTQYF,TGTGCCAGCAGTCACCCGGGACAGGGGGCCGCAGATACGCAGTATTTT
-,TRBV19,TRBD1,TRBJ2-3,CASSIAGTGGDTQYF,TGTGCCAGTAGTATAGCCGGGACAGGAGGGGATACGCAGTATTTT
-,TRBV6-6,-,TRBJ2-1,CASRKTRKLSEQFF,TGTGCCAGCAGGAAGACTAGGAAACTTTCTGAGCAGTTCTTC
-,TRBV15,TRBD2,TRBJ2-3,CATSQRETSDTQYF,TGTGCCACCAGCCAGCGGGAGACCTCAGATACGCAGTATTTT
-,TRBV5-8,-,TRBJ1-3,CASSFIRAGNTIYF,TGTGCCAGCAGCTTTATCAGGGCTGGAAACACCATATATTTT